One T cell receptor (beta chain) is described in this entry. The antigen remains unidentified. The data derive from a study of cytomegalovirus exposure and HLA in healthy donors. The donors gave bone marrow, and they were healthy. V shed 1 base and J shed 0 bases, with 10 bases lying between them. CDR3 length: 16 amino acids. Per germline, CDR1 PRHDT and CDR2 FYEKMQ (reference sequence). PCR primers comprised 60 Vbeta and 13 Jbeta primers. The protocol was immunoSEQ multiplex PCR, while the TCRdb copy is restricted to in-frame clones and leaves out a portion. This sample's table reports some 130,000 clones. Study outcomes and limitations: CMV serostatus was the sole immune exposure data available. Among CMV-associated TCR beta chains, most appeared HLA-restricted in a later analysis.

Input material: PBMCs. The genes are TRBV13 and TRBJ1-3; D remains ambiguous. The TCR comes from a man aged 18 to 29 in good health and CMV-seronegative. The CDR3 is CASSLVDGSSGNTIYF. CDR3 nucleotides: TGTGCCAGCAGCTTAGTGGACGGGAGCTCTGGAAACACCATATATTTT.